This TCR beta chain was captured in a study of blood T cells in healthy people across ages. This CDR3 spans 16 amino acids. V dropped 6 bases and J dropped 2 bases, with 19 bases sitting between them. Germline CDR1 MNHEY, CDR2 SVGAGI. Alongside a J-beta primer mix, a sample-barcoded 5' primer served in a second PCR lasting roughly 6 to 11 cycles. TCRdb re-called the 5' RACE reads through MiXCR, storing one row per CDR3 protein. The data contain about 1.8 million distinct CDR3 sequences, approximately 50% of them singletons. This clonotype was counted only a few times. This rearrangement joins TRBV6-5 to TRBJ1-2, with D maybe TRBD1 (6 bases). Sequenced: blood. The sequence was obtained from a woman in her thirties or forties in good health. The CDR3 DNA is TGTGCCAGCAGAGCTTGGCAGGGGAGAGGAAACTATGGCTACACCTTC. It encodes CASRAWQGRGNYGYTF.